The 8 T cell receptor beta chains reported below all come from one sample, sequenced in a study of read filtering for tumor transcriptome and immune sequencing (dated by TCRdb to the early 2020s). Sequencer: Illumina HiSeq 4000. TCR libraries were constructed from 350 to 400 ng RNA using the Immunoverse kit, and molecular barcoded adaptors covering alpha/delta and beta/gamma chains were employed. The public reads were quality trimmed at Q25 with fastp and then assembled into clones with MiXCR by TCRdb, keeping productive beta chains. Identical CDR3 protein sequences are pooled into one entry, listed with their most common genes and DNA. For this sample the table gives some 120,000 distinct CDR3 sequences, of which 10% to 15% were detected only once. Approximately 10% of the sample is held by the ten biggest clonotypes. The sequencing input was a population of CD138-negative cells sorted from bone marrow. The cell subset or site label of this sample denotes: bone marrow mononuclear cells depleted of CD138+ plasma/myeloma cells by negative magnetic selection. The receptors shown here come from a donor at least 40 years old with multiple myeloma.

This clonotype appeared many times. J is TRBJ2-7 and V is TRBV3-1; tentative D call: TRBD1 (5 bases). In germline, CDR1 is LGHDT, CDR2 YNNKEL (reference sequence). The CDR3 loop spans 15 amino acids. Trimming stripped 1 base from V and 2 bases from J, with 12 bases between. The chain's CDR3 is CASSQVQGKTYEQYF. DNA for the CDR3: TGTGCCAGCAGCCAAGTTCAGGGAAAGACCTACGAGCAGTACTTC.

In its sample, this clonotype was seen many times. The chain uses TRBV11-1 and TRBJ2-1; 11 positions agree with TRBD2. The CDR3 extends over 16 amino acids. The J segment lost 5 bases and the V segment lost 0 bases, leaving 3 bases of the junction unmatched. Germline values: CDR1 SGHAT, CDR2 FQDESV (reference sequence). The CDR3 loop reads CASSLAGTSGDNEQFF. The CDR3 bases are TGTGCCAGCAGCTTAGCCGGGACTAGCGGCGACAATGAGCAGTTCTTC.

In this sample, this clonotype turned up many times. The rearrangement joins TRBV20-1 to TRBJ1-2; D remains ambiguous. Germline V CDR1 and CDR2: DFQATT, SNEGSKA (reference sequence). The CDR3 sequence is 13 residues long. The V end lost 5 bases, the J end lost 2 bases, and 12 bases lay between the germline ends. The CDR3 here is CSALEPGNYGYTF. The CDR3 nucleotides read TGCAGTGCTCTAGAGCCGGGAAACTATGGCTACACCTTC.

About this clonotype itself: A much larger clone sits a single nucleotide away, making a read error possible. The V and J genes are TRBV5-1 and TRBJ2-3; 7 bases are shared with TRBD1. This CDR3 comprises 15 residues. Germline CDR1 and CDR2: SGHRS and YFSETQ. The CDR3 protein is CASRREGASTDTRYF. The CDR3 region has the DNA TGCGCCAGCAGGAGAGAGGGGGCGAGCACAGATACGCGGTATTTT.

In its sample, this clonotype was seen a few times. A much larger clone lies a single base off, so this may be a read error. Given the absence of the conserved phenylalanine or tryptophan at the CDR3 end, a read error is likely. This chain joins TRBV7-9 and TRBJ1-2; possibly TRBD1 for D (5 bases). This CDR3 has 14 residues. V lost 0 bases and J 2 bases, leaving 7 bases between the germline ends. The germline V gene encodes CDR1 SEHNR and CDR2 FQNEAQ (reference sequence). CDR3 sequence reads: CASSLAGGNYGYTS. CDR3 coding DNA: TGTGCCAGCAGCTTAGCTGGGGGGAACTATGGCTACACCTCC.

The sample holds many counts of this clonotype. The V and J genes are TRBV5-1 and TRBJ2-1; D is possibly TRBD2 (5 bases). The V end was cut by 0 bases, the J end by 0 bases, with 10 bases between. The CDR3 is 16 residues long. The germline V gene encodes CDR1 SGHRS and CDR2 YFSETQ. The CDR3 region has the DNA TGCGCCAGCAGCTTGGTCGGGATGAGCTCCTACAATGAGCAGTTCTTC. Its protein is CASSLVGMSSYNEQFF.

This clonotype has ten or more counts. This chain uses TRBV5-1 with TRBJ2-2; D is possibly TRBD2 (6 bases). Germline lookup yields CDR1 SGHRS and CDR2 YFSETQ. V lost 4 bases and J lost 6, with 13 bases in between. The CDR3 loop spans 14 amino acids. CDR3: CASSQGRGAGELFF. The DNA of the CDR3 is TGCGCCAGCAGCCAAGGGCGCGGGGCCGGGGAGCTGTTTTTT.

This clonotype was counted many times. This CDR3 is CASNRDSPTDTQYF. CDR3 coding DNA: TGTGCCAGTAACCGGGACTCACCCACAGATACGCAGTATTTT. The J gene is TRBJ2-3, the V gene TRBV6-2 or TRBV6-3; possibly TRBD2 for D (6 bases). The CDR3 is made up of 14 amino acids. Germline CDR1 MNHEY, CDR2 SVGEGT. Trimming shortened V by 9 bases and J by 2 bases, and 15 bases separated the two germline ends.